There are many counts of the clone carrying this TCR beta chain. Its antigen is not known. The data stem from a study of T cells in Graves' hyperthyroidism and ophthalmopathy. Findings and caveats of the study: Most expanded thyroid clonotypes above 0.001 also appeared in blood.

CDR1 is MDHEN, CDR2 SYDVKM, per germline. The V end lost 5 bases, the J end lost 0 bases, and 16 bases lay between the germline ends. The CDR3 length is 16 residues. Amplification targeted TCR beta CDR3 regions from RNA transcripts. RT-PCR in the first round (using the HTBI primer set) targeted the TCR CDR3. One entry per CDR3 protein results from TCRdb running MiXCR on the multiplex PCR reads. This sample has about 250,000 distinct CDR3 sequences; approximately 25% occur once, and the top ten carry roughly a third. Patients with ophthalmopathy all had a Clinical Activity Score of at least 3, a NOSPECS grade of at least 4 and duration under 3 months.

J is TRBJ2-5 and V is TRBV28, with D perhaps matching TRBD1 or TRBD2 (5 bases each). Sequencing was carried out using blood. The origin of this receptor is a woman between 40 and 50 years old with Graves' ophthalmopathy. The CDR3 protein is CASSRPGEGYQETQYF. The CDR3, as DNA: TGTGCCAGCAGTAGACCGGGTGAGGGGTACCAAGAGACCCAGTACTTC.